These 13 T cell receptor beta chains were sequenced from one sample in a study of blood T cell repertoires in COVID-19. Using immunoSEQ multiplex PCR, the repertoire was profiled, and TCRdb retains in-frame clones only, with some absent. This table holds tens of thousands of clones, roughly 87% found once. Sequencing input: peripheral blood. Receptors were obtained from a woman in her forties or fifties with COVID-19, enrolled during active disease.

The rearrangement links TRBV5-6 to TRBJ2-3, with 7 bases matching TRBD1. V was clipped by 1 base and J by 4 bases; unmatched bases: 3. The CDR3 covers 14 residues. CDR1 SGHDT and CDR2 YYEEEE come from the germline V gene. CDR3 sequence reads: CASSLTGAPDTQYF. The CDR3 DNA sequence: TGTGCCAGCAGCTTGACAGGGGCCCCAGATACGCAGTATTTT.

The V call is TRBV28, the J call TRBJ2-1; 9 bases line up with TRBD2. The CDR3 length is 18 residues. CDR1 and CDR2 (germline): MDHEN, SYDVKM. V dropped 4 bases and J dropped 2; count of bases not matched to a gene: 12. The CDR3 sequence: CASSSPRLAGGPYNEQFF. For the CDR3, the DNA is TGTGCCAGCAGTTCCCCTCGGTTGGCGGGAGGGCCCTACAATGAGCAGTTCTTC.

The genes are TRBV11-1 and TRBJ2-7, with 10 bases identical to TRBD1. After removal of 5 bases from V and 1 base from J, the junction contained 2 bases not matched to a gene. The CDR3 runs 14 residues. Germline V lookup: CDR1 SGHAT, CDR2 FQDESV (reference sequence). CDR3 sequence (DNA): TGTGCCAGCAGCCGGGACAGGGGTTCCTACGAGCAGTACTTC. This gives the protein CASSRDRGSYEQYF. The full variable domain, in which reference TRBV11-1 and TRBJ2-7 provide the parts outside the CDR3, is EAEVAQSPRYKITEKSQAVAFWCDPISGHATLYWYRQILGQGPELLVQFQDESVVDDSQLPKDRFSAERLKGVDSTLKIQPAELGDSAMYLCASSRDRGSYEQYFGPGTRLTVT.

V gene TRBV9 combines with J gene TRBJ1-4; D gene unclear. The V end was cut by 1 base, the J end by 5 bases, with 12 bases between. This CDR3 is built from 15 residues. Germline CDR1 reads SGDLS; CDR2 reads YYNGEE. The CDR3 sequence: CASSVRPRPNEKLFF. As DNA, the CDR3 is TGTGCCAGCAGCGTACGACCTAGGCCGAATGAAAAACTGTTTTTT.

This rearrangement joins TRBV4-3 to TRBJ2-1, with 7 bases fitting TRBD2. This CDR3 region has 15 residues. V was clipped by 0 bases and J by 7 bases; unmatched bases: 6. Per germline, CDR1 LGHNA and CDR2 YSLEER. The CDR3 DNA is TGCGCCAGCAGCCAAGATTACATGCGGGGGAATGAGCAGTTCTTC. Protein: CASSQDYMRGNEQFF.

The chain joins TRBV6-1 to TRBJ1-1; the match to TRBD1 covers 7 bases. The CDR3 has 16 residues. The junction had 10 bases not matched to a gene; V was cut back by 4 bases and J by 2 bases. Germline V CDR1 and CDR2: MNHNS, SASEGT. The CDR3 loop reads CASSGYPGTANTEAFF. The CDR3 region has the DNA TGTGCCAGCAGTGGGTATCCAGGGACAGCTAACACTGAAGCTTTCTTT.

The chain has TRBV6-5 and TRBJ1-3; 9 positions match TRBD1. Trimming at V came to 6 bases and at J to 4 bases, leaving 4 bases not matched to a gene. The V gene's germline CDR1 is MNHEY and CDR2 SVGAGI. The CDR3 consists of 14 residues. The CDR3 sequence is CASRSTGGGNTIYF. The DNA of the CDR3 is TGTGCCAGCAGATCTACAGGGGGCGGAAACACCATATATTTT.

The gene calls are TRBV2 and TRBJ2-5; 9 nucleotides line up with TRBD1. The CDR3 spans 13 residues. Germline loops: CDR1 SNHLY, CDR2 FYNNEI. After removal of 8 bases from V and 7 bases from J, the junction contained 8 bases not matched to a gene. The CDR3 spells CASGNTGGGTQYF. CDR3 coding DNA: TGTGCCAGCGGAAATACAGGGGGCGGGACCCAGTACTTC.

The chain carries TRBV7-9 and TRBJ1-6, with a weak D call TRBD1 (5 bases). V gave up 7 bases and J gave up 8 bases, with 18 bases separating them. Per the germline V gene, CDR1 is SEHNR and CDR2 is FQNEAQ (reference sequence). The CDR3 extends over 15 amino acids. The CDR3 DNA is TGTGCCAGCACCGCGCTTCAGGGATATGATTCACCCCTCCACTTT. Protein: CASTALQGYDSPLHF.

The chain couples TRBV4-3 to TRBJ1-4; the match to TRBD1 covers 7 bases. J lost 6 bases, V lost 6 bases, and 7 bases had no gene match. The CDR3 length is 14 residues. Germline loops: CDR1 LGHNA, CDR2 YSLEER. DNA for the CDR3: TGCGCCAGCAGTGACAGGGCCTGGGATGAAAAACTGTTTTTT. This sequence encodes CASSDRAWDEKLFF.

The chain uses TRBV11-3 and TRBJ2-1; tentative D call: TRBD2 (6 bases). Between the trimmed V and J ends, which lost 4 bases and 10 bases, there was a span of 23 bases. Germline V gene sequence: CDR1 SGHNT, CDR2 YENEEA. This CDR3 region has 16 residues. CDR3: CASSSLSGGAAREQFF. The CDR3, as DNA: TGTGCCAGCAGCTCCCTCTCCGGCGGGGCCGCAAGGGAGCAGTTCTTC. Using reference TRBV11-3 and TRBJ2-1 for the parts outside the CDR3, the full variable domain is EAGVVQSPRYKIIEKKQPVAFWCNPISGHNTLYWYLQNLGQGPELLIRYENEEAVDDSQLPKDRFSAERLKGVDSTLKIQPAELGDSAVYLCASSSLSGGAAREQFFGPGTRLTVL.

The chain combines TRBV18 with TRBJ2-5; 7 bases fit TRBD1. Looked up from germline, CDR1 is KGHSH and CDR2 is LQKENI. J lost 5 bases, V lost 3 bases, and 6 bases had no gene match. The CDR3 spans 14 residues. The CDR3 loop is CASSPVGTAETQYF. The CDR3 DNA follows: TGTGCCAGCTCACCGGTCGGGACAGCCGAGACCCAGTACTTC.

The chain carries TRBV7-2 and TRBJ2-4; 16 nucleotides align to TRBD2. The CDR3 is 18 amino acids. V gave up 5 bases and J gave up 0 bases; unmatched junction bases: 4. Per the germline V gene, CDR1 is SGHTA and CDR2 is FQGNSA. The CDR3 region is CASSPGTSGRGAKNIQYF. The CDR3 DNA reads TGTGCCAGCAGCCCCGGGACTAGCGGGAGGGGAGCCAAAAACATTCAGTACTTC.